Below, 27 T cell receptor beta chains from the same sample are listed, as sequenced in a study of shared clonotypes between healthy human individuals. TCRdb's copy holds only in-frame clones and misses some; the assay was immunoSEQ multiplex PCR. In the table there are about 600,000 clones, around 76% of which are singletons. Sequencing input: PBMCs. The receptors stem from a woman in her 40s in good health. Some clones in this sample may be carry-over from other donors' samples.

The CDR3 loop reads CASSPGQTGQTDTQYF. CDR3 coding DNA: TGTGCCAGCAGCCCCGGGCAGACAGGGCAGACAGATACGCAGTATTTT. This chain uses TRBV4-2 with TRBJ2-3, with 7 positions matching TRBD1. J lost 3 bases, V lost 4 bases, and 10 bases had no gene match. The CDR3 runs to 16 residues. CDR1 is LGHNA and CDR2 is YNFKEQ in the germline V gene.

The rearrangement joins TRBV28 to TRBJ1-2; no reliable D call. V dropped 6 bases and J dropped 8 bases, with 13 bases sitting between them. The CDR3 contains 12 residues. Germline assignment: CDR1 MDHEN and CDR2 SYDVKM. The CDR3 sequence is CASSPRLGGYTF. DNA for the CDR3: TGTGCCAGCAGCCCGAGACTTGGAGGCTACACCTTC.

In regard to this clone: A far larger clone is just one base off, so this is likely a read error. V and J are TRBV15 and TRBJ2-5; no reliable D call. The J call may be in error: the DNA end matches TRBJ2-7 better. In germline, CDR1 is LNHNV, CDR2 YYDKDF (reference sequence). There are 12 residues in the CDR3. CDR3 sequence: CATSGDEDEQYF. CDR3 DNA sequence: TGTGCCACCAGCGGAGATGAGGACGAGCAGTACTTC.

CDR3 in DNA: TGTGCCAGCAGTTACTCGGGACAGGGCTGGGAGACCCAGTACTTC. This encodes CASSYSGQGWETQYF. The V call is TRBV6-6, the J call TRBJ2-7; 9 positions agree with TRBD1. TRBJ2-5 matches the DNA end more closely, so the J call is doubtful. Germline V CDR1 and CDR2: MNHNY, SVGAGI (reference sequence). There are 15 residues in the CDR3.

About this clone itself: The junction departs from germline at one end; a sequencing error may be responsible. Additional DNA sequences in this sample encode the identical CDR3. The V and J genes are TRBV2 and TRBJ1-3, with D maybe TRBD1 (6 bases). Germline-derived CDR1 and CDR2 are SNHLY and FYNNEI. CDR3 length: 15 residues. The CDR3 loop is CASSETGGVGNTIYF. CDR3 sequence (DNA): TGTGCCAGCAGTGAGACAGGAGGCGTTGGAAACACCATATACTTT.

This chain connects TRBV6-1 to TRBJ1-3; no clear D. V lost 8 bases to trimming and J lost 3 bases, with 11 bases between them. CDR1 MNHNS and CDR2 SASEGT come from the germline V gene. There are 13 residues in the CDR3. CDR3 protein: CASRHSFGNTIYF. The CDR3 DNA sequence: TGTGCCAGCCGACACTCCTTTGGAAACACCATATATTTT.

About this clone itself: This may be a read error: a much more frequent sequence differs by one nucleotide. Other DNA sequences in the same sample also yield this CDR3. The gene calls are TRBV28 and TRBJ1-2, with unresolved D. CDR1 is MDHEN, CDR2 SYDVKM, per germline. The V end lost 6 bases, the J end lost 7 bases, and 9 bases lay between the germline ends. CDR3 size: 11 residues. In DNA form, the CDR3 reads TGTGCCAGCAGGCCTACACGTGGCTACACCTTC. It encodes CASRPTRGYTF.

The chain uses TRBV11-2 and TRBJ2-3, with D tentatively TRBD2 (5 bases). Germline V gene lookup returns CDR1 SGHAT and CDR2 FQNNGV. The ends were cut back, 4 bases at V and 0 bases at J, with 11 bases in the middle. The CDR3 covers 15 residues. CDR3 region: CASSSADPSTDTQYF. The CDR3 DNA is TGTGCCAGCAGCTCAGCGGACCCTAGCACAGATACGCAGTATTTT.

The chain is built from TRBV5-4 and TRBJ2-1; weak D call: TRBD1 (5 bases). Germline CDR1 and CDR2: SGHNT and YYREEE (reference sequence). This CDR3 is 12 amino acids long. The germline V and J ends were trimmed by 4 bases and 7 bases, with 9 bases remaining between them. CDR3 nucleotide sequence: TGTGCCAGCAGCCGCAGGGCGAATGAGCAGTTCTTC. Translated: CASSRRANEQFF.

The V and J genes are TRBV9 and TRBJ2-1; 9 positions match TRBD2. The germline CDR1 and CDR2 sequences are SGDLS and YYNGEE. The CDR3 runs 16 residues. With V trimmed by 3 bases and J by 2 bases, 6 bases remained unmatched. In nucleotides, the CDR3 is TGTGCCAGCAGCGCCTCTAGCGGGATAACCTACAATGAGCAGTTCTTC. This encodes CASSASSGITYNEQFF.

The CDR3 DNA reads as TGTGCCAGCGGGCCAACAGGGATAGTTACAGATACGCAGTATTTT. The encoded protein is CASGPTGIVTDTQYF. V usage is TRBV11-2 and J usage is TRBJ2-3; D is perhaps TRBD1 (6 bases). The CDR3 covers 15 residues. The V end was cut by 8 bases, the J end by 3 bases, with 18 bases between. The germline V gene has CDR1 SGHAT and CDR2 FQNNGV.

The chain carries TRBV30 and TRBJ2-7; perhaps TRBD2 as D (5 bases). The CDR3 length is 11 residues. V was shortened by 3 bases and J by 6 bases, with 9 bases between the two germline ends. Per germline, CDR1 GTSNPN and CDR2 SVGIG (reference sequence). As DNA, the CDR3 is TGTGCCTGGAGAGGACTCGCCGAGCAGTACTTC. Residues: CAWRGLAEQYF.

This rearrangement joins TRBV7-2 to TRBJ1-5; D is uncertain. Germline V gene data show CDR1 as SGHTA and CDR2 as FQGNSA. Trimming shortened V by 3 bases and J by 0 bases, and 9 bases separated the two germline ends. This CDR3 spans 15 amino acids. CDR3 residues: CASSFQVDSNQPQHF. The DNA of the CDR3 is TGTGCCAGCAGCTTTCAAGTAGATAGCAATCAGCCCCAGCATTTT.

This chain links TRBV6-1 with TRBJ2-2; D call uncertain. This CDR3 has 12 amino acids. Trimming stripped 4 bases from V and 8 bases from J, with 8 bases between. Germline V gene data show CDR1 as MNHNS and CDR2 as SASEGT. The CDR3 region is CASSGAGGELFF. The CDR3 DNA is TGTGCCAGCAGTGGGGCAGGAGGGGAGCTGTTTTTT.

DNA of the CDR3: TGTGCCACACTAGCGGGAGGACGCAATGAGCAGTTCTTC. Translating gives CATLAGGRNEQFF. V and J are TRBV10-3 and TRBJ2-1; TRBD2 matches 12 bases. V lost 10 bases, J lost 6 bases, and 4 bases stayed unmatched. Germline values: CDR1 ENHRY, CDR2 SYGVKD. The CDR3 is 13 residues long.

The CDR3 loop reads CASSLTSGRAETQYF. Here the CDR3 DNA reads TGTGCCAGCTCACTTACCAGCGGGAGGGCCGAGACCCAGTACTTC. The chain joins TRBV18 to TRBJ2-5; TRBD2 aligns across 10 bases. The CDR3 length is 15 residues. CDR1 KGHSH and CDR2 LQKENI come from the germline V gene. Unmatched junction bases numbered 7, after V lost 4 bases and J lost 5 bases.

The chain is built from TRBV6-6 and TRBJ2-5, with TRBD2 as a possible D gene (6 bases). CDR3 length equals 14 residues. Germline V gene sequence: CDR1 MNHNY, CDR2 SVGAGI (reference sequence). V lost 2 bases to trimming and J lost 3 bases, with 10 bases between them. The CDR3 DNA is TGTGCCAGCAGTTACGGGGGGAACAAAGAGACCCAGTACTTC. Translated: CASSYGGNKETQYF.

Here the CDR3 reads CASSLNAGSLGNGYTF. CDR3 sequence (DNA): TGCGCCAGCAGCCTAAACGCCGGGTCCCTGGGGAATGGCTACACCTTC. The chain uses TRBV5-1 and TRBJ1-2; D uncertain. CDR3 size: 16 residues. Trimming took off 4 bases at V and 6 bases at J, with 22 bases between the two ends. CDR1 and CDR2 from the germline V gene are SGHRS and YFSETQ.

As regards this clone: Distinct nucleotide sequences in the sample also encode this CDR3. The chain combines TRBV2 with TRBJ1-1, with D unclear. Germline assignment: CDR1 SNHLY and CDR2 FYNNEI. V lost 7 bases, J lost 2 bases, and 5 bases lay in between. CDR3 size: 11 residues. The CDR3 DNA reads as TGTGCCAGCACGGGTAACACTGAAGCTTTCTTT. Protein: CASTGNTEAFF.

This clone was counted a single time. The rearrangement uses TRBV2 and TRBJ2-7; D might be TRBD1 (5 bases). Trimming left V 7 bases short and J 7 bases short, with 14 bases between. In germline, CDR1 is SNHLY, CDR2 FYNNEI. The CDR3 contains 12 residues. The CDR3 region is CASTSQGLEQYF. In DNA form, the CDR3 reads TGTGCCAGCACCTCCCAGGGCCTTGAGCAGTACTTC.

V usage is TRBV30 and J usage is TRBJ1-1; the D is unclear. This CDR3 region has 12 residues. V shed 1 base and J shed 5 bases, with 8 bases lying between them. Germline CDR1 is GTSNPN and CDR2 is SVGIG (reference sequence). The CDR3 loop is CAWSEQDTEAFF. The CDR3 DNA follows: TGTGCCTGGAGTGAGCAGGATACTGAAGCTTTCTTT.

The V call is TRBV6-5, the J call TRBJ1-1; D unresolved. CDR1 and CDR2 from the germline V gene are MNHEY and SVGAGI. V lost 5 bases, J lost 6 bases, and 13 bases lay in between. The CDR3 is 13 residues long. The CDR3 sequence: CASSRTIVSEAFF. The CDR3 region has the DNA TGTGCCAGCAGTCGCACTATCGTCTCTGAAGCTTTCTTT.

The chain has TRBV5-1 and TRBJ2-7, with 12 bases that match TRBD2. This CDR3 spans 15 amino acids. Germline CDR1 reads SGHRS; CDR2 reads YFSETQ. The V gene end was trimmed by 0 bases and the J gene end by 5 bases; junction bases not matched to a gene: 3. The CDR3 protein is CASSLVASGGDEQYF. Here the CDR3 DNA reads TGCGCCAGCAGCTTGGTAGCTAGCGGGGGGGACGAGCAGTACTTC.

CDR3 amino acids: CASRKTGTGGSYEQYF. CDR3 in DNA: TGTGCCAGCAGGAAAACGGGGACAGGGGGCTCCTACGAGCAGTACTTC. V gene TRBV5-6 combines with J gene TRBJ2-7; 11 nucleotides agree with TRBD1. Germline CDR1 and CDR2: SGHDT and YYEEEE. The junction had 7 bases not matched to a gene; V was cut back by 5 bases and J by 0 bases. There are 16 residues in the CDR3.

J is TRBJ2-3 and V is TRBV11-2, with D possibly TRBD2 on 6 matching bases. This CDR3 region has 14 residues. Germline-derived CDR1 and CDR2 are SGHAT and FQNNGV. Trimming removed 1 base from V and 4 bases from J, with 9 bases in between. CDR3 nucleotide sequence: TGTGCCAGCAGCTTAGCGGGAGCCCCAGATACGCAGTATTTT. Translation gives CASSLAGAPDTQYF.

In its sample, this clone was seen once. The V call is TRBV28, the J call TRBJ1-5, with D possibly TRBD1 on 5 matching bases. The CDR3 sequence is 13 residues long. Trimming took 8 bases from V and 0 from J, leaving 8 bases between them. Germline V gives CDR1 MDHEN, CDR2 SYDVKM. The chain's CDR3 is CASRTSSNQPQHF. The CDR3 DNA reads TGTGCCAGCCGGACAAGTAGCAATCAGCCCCAGCATTTT.

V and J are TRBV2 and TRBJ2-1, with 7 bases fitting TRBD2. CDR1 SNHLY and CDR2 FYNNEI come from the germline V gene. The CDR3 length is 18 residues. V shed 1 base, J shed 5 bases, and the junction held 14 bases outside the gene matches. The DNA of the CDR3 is TGTGCCAGCAGTGAAGTTAGGGCTAGCGGAGGTAGGAACAATGAGCAGTTCTTC. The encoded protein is CASSEVRASGGRNNEQFF.